The 20 T cell receptor beta chains below were found in one sample sequenced in a study of OX40 agonist ivuxolimab in advanced cancers. TCRdb's table, derived via immunoSEQ multiplex PCR, lists solely in-frame clones and lacks some. This sample carries tens of thousands of clones, under 95% of them seen once, and the ten largest clones take about 4.3%. The material sequenced was CD4+ or CD8+ T cells sorted from blood, taken in a trial of the OX40 agonist ivuxolimab. The source of these receptors is an adult with an advanced solid tumor such as melanoma, head and neck, liver or kidney cancer.

CDR3 DNA sequence: TGTGCCAGCAGCCACAGCGGGAGAGGCGATGAGCAGTTCTTC. Translating gives CASSHSGRGDEQFF. The J gene is TRBJ2-1, the V gene TRBV7-6, with TRBD2 identical over 8 bases. Unmatched junction bases numbered 8, after V lost 5 bases and J lost 8 bases. This CDR3 is 14 amino acids long. Germline lookup yields CDR1 SGHVS and CDR2 FNYEAQ. Together with reference TRBV7-6 and TRBJ2-1, the CDR3 gives the full variable domain: GAGVSQSPRYKVTKRGQDVALRCDPISGHVSLYWYRQALGQGPEFLTYFNYEAQQDKSGLPNDRFSAERPEGSISTLTIQRTEQRDSAMYRCASSHSGRGDEQFFGPGTRLTVL.

The J gene is TRBJ2-2, the V gene TRBV5-1, with D perhaps TRBD1 or TRBD2 (5 bases each). Germline V gene sequence: CDR1 SGHRS, CDR2 YFSETQ. The CDR3 consists of 16 residues. Trimming cost V 3 bases and J 0 bases, with 12 bases left between them. The CDR3 coding sequence is TGCGCCAGCAGCTCCTGGGACGGTGCGAACACCGGGGAGCTGTTTTTT. Translation gives CASSSWDGANTGELFF.

This chain connects TRBV5-1 to TRBJ2-2; 8 nucleotides line up with TRBD1. The CDR3 covers 18 residues. The V and J ends lost 1 base and 4 bases, in that order; junction bases with no gene match: 12. CDR1 and CDR2 from the germline V gene are SGHRS and YFSETQ. The CDR3 region is CASSLYVLQGASTGELFF. The CDR3 region has the DNA TGCGCCAGCAGCTTGTATGTCCTGCAGGGGGCATCCACCGGGGAGCTGTTTTTT.

The chain employs TRBV19 and TRBJ2-7, with TRBD2 matching over 9 bases. Germline V gene lookup returns CDR1 LNHDA and CDR2 SQIVND (reference sequence). With V trimmed by 5 bases and J by 5 bases, 10 bases remained unmatched. This CDR3 has 15 residues. In nucleotides, the CDR3 is TGTGCCAGTAGTCTCCTTTTAGCGGGAGCAGACGAGCAGTACTTC. Translated: CASSLLLAGADEQYF.

The chain combines TRBV7-2 with TRBJ1-2, with 9 bases that match TRBD1. Trimming took 3 bases from V and 6 from J; bases not matched to a gene: 14. Germline CDR1 SGHTA, CDR2 FQGNSA. This CDR3 has 17 amino acids. The CDR3 DNA is TGTGCCAGCAGCTTCGGGCTTCACCTACAGGGGGCGGATGGCTACACCTTC. Protein: CASSFGLHLQGADGYTF. Using reference TRBV7-2 and TRBJ1-2 for the parts outside the CDR3, the full variable domain is GAGVSQSPSNKVTEKGKDVELRCDPISGHTALYWYRQSLGQGLEFLIYFQGNSAPDKSGLPSDRFSAERTGGSVSTLTIQRTQQEDSAVYLCASSFGLHLQGADGYTFGSGTRLTVV.

The CDR3 region is CASSVTQGWDEQYF. The DNA of the CDR3 is TGTGCCAGCAGCGTTACCCAGGGCTGGGACGAGCAGTACTTC. The J gene is TRBJ2-7, the V gene TRBV7-2; D is possibly TRBD1 (5 bases). The CDR3 is 14 amino acids. The ends were cut back, 5 bases at V and 5 bases at J, with 16 bases in the middle. The germline V gene has CDR1 SGHTA and CDR2 FQGNSA.

The rearrangement links TRBV7-9 to TRBJ2-7; D is unresolved. The germline V gene encodes CDR1 SEHNR and CDR2 FQNEAQ (reference sequence). This CDR3 contains 13 residues. Trimming stripped 1 base from V and 4 bases from J, with 8 bases between. CDR3 nucleotides: TGTGCCAGCAGCTTAGATCGGTTTTACGAGCAGTACGTC. It is translated as CASSLDRFYEQYV.

The chain couples TRBV27 to TRBJ2-7, with 10 bases matching TRBD2. The CDR3 is made up of 14 amino acids. V was pared by 8 bases and J by 3 bases, with 7 bases of the junction left unmatched. The germline V gene encodes CDR1 MNHEY and CDR2 SMNVEV (reference sequence). Here the CDR3 DNA reads TGTGCCAGCGGGACTCTAGCGGGGGTCTACGAGCAGTACTTC. Amino acids: CASGTLAGVYEQYF.

This chain joins TRBV7-9 and TRBJ2-1, with no clear D. Germline CDR1 reads SEHNR; CDR2 reads FQNEAQ (reference sequence). The V and J ends lost 5 bases and 3 bases respectively, with 11 bases between them. CDR3 length: 14 residues. For the CDR3, the DNA is TGTGCCAGCAGCACCCCGGACGTCTACAATGAGCAGTTCTTC. Protein: CASSTPDVYNEQFF.

This sequence joins TRBV27 and TRBJ2-1; D is undetermined. This CDR3 contains 13 residues. Looked up from germline, CDR1 is MNHEY and CDR2 is SMNVEV (reference sequence). Trimming left V 3 bases short and J 10 bases short, with 13 bases between. CDR3 region: CASSFGVPGEQFF. The DNA of the CDR3 is TGTGCCAGCAGTTTTGGGGTCCCCGGGGAGCAGTTCTTC.

With regard to this clone: The junction and the germline gene differ at one end; a read error may be behind it. CDR3 protein: CSVEDLTGDLNSYNEQFF. CDR3 coding DNA: TGCAGCGTCGAAGATCTAACAGGGGATTTAAATTCCTACAATGAGCAGTTCTTC. The chain is built from TRBV29-1 and TRBJ2-1, with 7 positions matching TRBD1. This CDR3 is 18 amino acids long. Germline lookup yields CDR1 SQVTM and CDR2 ANQGSEA.

The chain uses TRBV5-1 and TRBJ1-1, with TRBD1 as a possible D gene (6 bases). The CDR3 consists of 18 residues. V lost 6 bases, J lost 3 bases, and 27 bases lay in between. Germline CDR1 SGHRS, CDR2 YFSETQ. CDR3: CASTPRGAGQEGDTEAFF. CDR3 sequence (DNA): TGCGCCAGCACTCCCCGGGGGGCAGGCCAAGAAGGGGACACTGAAGCTTTCTTT.

V gene TRBV5-6 combines with J gene TRBJ1-1; a weak D match, TRBD1 (5 bases). CDR1 and CDR2 from the germline V gene are SGHDT and YYEEEE. The V gene lost 0 bases and the J gene lost 4 bases, with 13 bases spanning the gap. This CDR3 is 15 amino acids long. CDR3 loop: CASSLGGDPGTEAFF. As DNA, the CDR3 is TGTGCCAGCAGCTTGGGGGGCGACCCCGGCACTGAAGCTTTCTTT.

V and J are TRBV5-8 and TRBJ2-7, with D possibly being TRBD2 (7 bases). Germline V lookup: CDR1 SGHTS, CDR2 YDEGEE. V gave up 4 bases and J gave up 9 bases, with 20 bases separating them. The CDR3 has 14 residues. CDR3 nucleotide sequence: TGTGCCAGCAGCCTGGGGGCGGGAGCACGCCGGCAGTACTTC. Amino acids: CASSLGAGARRQYF.

The chain carries TRBV7-2 and TRBJ2-2; 7 positions match TRBD2. This CDR3 comprises 15 residues. After removal of 5 bases from V and 3 bases from J, the junction contained 6 bases not matched to a gene. In germline, CDR1 is SGHTA, CDR2 FQGNSA. The CDR3 coding sequence is TGTGCCAGCAGCGAACGACTAGCAGACACCGGGGAGCTGTTTTTT. This gives the protein CASSERLADTGELFF. The full variable domain, in which reference TRBV7-2 and TRBJ2-2 provide the parts outside the CDR3, is GAGVSQSPSNKVTEKGKDVELRCDPISGHTALYWYRQSLGQGLEFLIYFQGNSAPDKSGLPSDRFSAERTGGSVSTLTIQRTQQEDSAVYLCASSERLADTGELFFGEGSRLTVL.

This clone came up a few times. This chain connects TRBV28 to TRBJ1-1; D not certain. V was clipped by 2 bases and J by 6 bases, with 10 bases between them. CDR3 size: 13 residues. Germline CDR1 reads MDHEN; CDR2 reads SYDVKM. The CDR3 loop is CASSLKGPPEAFF. The CDR3, as DNA: TGTGCCAGCAGTTTAAAGGGCCCCCCTGAAGCTTTCTTT.

J is TRBJ2-1 and V is TRBV10-3; 9 nucleotides align to TRBD2. The CDR3 length is 15 residues. With 2 bases clipped from V and 8 bases from J, the junction kept 7 bases outside the gene matches. The V gene's germline CDR1 is ENHRY and CDR2 SYGVKD. The CDR3 loop is CAISESSGSYDEQFF. The CDR3 nucleotides read TGTGCCATCAGTGAGAGTAGCGGGAGTTACGATGAGCAGTTCTTC.

The chain carries TRBV19 and TRBJ2-1; D may be TRBD1 (5 bases). CDR1 LNHDA and CDR2 SQIVND come from the germline V gene (reference sequence). The CDR3 is 15 residues long. Trimming stripped 3 bases from V and 2 bases from J, with 11 bases between. As DNA, the CDR3 is TGTGCCAGTAGTATCAAGGGGCTGGCCTACAATGAGCAGTTCTTC. Its translation: CASSIKGLAYNEQFF.

The chain has TRBV11-2 and TRBJ2-4; D possibly matches TRBD1 or TRBD2 (5 bases each). CDR1 and CDR2 (germline): SGHAT, FQNNGV. The CDR3 loop spans 16 amino acids. The V end was cut by 2 bases, the J end by 3 bases, with 14 bases between. CDR3 DNA sequence: TGTGCCAGCAGCTTAAGGCGAGAGGGGATCAAAAACATTCAGTACTTC. It codes for CASSLRREGIKNIQYF.

The V and J genes are TRBV28 and TRBJ2-3, with TRBD2 identical over 9 bases. Germline CDR1 is MDHEN and CDR2 is SYDVKM. The CDR3 has 16 residues. V lost 9 bases, J lost 0 bases, and 10 bases stayed unmatched. CDR3 loop: CASRGSGGTSTDTQYF. CDR3 DNA sequence: TGTGCCAGTCGGGGTAGCGGGGGAACTAGCACAGATACGCAGTATTTT. Complete variable domain (other parts from reference TRBV28 and TRBJ2-3): DVKVTQSSRYLVKRTGEKVFLECVQDMDHENMFWYRQDPGLGLRLIYFSYDVKMKEKGDIPEGYSVSREKKERFSLILESASTNQTSMYLCASRGSGGTSTDTQYFGPGTRLTVL.